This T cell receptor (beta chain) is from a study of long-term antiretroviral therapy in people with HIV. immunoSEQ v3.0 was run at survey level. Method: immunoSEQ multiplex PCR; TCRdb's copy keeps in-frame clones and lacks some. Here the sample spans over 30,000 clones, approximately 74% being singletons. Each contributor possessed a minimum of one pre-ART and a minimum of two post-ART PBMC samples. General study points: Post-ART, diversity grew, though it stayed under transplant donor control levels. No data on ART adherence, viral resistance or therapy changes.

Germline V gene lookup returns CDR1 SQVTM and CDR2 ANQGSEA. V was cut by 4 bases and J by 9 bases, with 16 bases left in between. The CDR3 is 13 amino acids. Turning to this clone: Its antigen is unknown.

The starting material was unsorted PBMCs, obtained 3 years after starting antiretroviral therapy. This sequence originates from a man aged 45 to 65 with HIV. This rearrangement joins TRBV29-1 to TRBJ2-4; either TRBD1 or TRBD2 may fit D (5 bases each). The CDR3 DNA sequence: TGCAGCGTTGTATTACTAGGGGTGGGCATTCAGTACTTC. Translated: CSVVLLGVGIQYF.